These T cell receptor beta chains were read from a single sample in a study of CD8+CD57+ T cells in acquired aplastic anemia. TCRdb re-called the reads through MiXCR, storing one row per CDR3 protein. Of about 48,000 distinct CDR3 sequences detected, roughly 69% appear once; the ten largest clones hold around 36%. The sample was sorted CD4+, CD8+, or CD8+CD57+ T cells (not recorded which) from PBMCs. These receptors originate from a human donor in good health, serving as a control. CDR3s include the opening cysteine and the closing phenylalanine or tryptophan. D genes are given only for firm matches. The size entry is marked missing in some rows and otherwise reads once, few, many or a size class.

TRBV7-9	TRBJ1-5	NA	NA	TGTGCCTCAGCCCCGGATAGCAATCAGCCCCAGCATTTT	CASAPDSNQPQHF
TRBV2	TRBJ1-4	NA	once	TGTGCCAGCCAGACTACGGGACGTGAAAAACTGTTTTTT	CASQTTGREKLFF
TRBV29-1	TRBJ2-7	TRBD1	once	TGCAGCGTTGAACCGAGGGGGCCGAACTTC	CSVEPRGPNF
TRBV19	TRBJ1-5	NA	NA	TGTGCCAGTAGTTCCCAGAGCAATCAGCCCCAGCATTTT	CASSSQSNQPQHF
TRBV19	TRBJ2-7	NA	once	TGTGCCAGTAGTAGACGGGACACCTACGAGCAGTACTTC	CASSRRDTYEQYF
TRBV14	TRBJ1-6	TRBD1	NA	TGTGCCAGCAGCCCGAGACAGGGACGTAATTCACCCCTCCACTTT	CASSPRQGRNSPLHF
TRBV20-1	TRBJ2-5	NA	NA	TGCAGTGCTAGCCGGAAAGAGACCCAGTACTTC	CSASRKETQYF
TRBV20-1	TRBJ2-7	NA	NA	TGCAGTGCAGACATCGGGGAGAAGGAGTACGAGCAGTACTTC	CSADIGEKEYEQYF
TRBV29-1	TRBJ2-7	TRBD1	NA	TGCAGCGTTGGAAGGGAGACAGGGCCCTACGAGCAGTACTTC	CSVGRETGPYEQYF
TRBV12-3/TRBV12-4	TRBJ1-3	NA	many	TGTGCCAGCAGCCCCAGAGGAGATCGGGGAAACACCATATATTTT	CASSPRGDRGNTIYF
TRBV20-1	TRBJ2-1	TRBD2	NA	TGCAGTGCTCCCTCGAGGGGCGGGGGGTACAATGAGCAGTTCTTC	CSAPSRGGGYNEQFF
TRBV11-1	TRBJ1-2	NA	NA	TGTGCCAGCAGTGAATCGCTTGGTTTGAGGGGTAATGACTACACCTTC	CASSESLGLRGNDYTF
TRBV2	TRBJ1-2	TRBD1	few	TGTGCTAAGACAACAGGGGAGTATGGCTACACCTTC	CAKTTGEYGYTF
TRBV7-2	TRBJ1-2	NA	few	TGTGCCAGCAGCCCCCCCTACACCTTC	CASSPPYTF
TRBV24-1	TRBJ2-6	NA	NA	TGTGCCACCAGTGATTTTCGGGACAAGAACACCGGGGCCAACGTCCTGACTTTC	CATSDFRDKNTGANVLTF
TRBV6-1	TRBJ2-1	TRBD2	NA	TGTGCCGGCTCTAGCGGGGGGTTCTCCTACAATGAGCAGTTCTTC	CAGSSGGFSYNEQFF
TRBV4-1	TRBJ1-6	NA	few	TGCGCCAGCAGCCAAGATGGTACGGTAAATTCACCCCTCCACTTT	CASSQDGTVNSPLHF
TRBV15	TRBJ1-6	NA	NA	TGTGCCACCAGCAGAGGGGCTAACTCACCCCTCCACTTT	CATSRGANSPLHF
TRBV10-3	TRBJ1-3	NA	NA	TGTGCCATAGGACAAAACACCATATATTTT	CAIGQNTIYF
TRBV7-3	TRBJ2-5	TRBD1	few	TGTGCCAGCAGCTTATCGGGGGCAGGGGGCGAAGAGACCCAGTACTTC	CASSLSGAGGEETQYF
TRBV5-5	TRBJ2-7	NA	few	TGTGCCAGCAGCTCCTCACAGGGTGGATACGAGCAGTACTTC	CASSSSQGGYEQYF
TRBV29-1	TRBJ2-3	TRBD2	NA	TGCAGCGGTGACGGGGGGGGCACAGATACGCAGTATTTT	CSGDGGGTDTQYF
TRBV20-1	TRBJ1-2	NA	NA	TGCAGTGCAAAGCGCTCACAGGGCTACGGCTATGGCTACACCTTC	CSAKRSQGYGYGYTF
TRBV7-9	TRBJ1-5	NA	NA	TGCGCCAGCAGTGCCATTTACCAGCCCCAGCATTTT	CASSAIYQPQHF
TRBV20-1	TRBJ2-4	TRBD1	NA	TGCAGTGCATCATCGACAGGGTTCAAAAACATTCAGTACTTC	CSASSTGFKNIQYF
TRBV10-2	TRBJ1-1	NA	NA	TGCGCCAGCAGGGAGGGGAACACTGAAGCTTTCTTT	CASREGNTEAFF
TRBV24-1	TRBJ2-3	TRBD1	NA	TGTGCCACCAGTGATCCTGAGACAGGGGGCCAAGATACGCAGTATTTT	CATSDPETGGQDTQYF
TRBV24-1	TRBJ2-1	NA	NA	TGTGCCACCAGTGATTCAGGGTACAATGAGCAGTTCTTC	CATSDSGYNEQFF
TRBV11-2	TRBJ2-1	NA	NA	TGTGCCAGCAGCAACCGCGTGACAGACAATGAGCAGTTCTTC	CASSNRVTDNEQFF
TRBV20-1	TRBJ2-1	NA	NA	TGCAGTGCTGGGCGGGGCAGGCACAATGAGCAGTTCTTC	CSAGRGRHNEQFF
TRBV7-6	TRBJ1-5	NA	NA	TGTGCCAGCAGCTACAGTTCCCAGCATTTT	CASSYSSQHF
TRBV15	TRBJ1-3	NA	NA	TGTGCCACCAGCAGAGATGCAGGGTCTGGAAACACCATATATTTT	CATSRDAGSGNTIYF
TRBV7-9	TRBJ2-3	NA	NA	TGTGCCAGCAGCCCAGAAGCCTCGACAGATACGCAGTATTTT	CASSPEASTDTQYF
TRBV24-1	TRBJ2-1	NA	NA	TGTGCCACCAAGGACTTATACAATGAGCAGTTCTTC	CATKDLYNEQFF
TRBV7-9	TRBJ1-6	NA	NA	TGTGCCAGCAGCCCAAACTATAATTCACCCCTCCACTTT	CASSPNYNSPLHF
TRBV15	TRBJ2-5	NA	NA	TGTGCCACCAGCAGAGTAGAGGGGGGGCCCCAAGAGACCCAGTACTTC	CATSRVEGGPQETQYF
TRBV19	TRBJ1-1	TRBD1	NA	TGTGCCAGTAATTCGGACAGGGCGACCTGGACTGAAGCTTTCTTT	CASNSDRATWTEAFF
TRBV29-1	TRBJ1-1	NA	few	TGCAGCGTTGGGCCTGAAGCTTTCTTT	CSVGPEAFF
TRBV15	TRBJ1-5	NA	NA	TGTGCCACCAGCAATGCGGGGAATCAGCCCCAGCATTTT	CATSNAGNQPQHF
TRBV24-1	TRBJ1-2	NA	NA	TGTGCCACCAGTGTGGAGTCAGGCGGACCGTATGGCTACACCTTC	CATSVESGGPYGYTF
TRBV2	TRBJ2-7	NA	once	TGTGCCAGCGCACAACAGGAGAAAGGAGAGCAGTACTTC	CASAQQEKGEQYF
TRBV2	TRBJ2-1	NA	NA	TGTGCCAGCAGTGGTGGCTATGAGCAGTTCTTC	CASSGGYEQFF
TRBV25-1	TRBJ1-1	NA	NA	TGTGCCAGCAGTGAATATCCCCAAACAGGGACTGGGAAAGCTTTCTTT	CASSEYPQTGTGKAFF
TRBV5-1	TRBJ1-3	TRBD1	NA	TGCGCCAGTCGTATACAGGGGGCCCCAGGGAACACCATATATTTT	CASRIQGAPGNTIYF
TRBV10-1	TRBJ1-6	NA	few	TGCGCCAGCAGTAGGTGGGGACGGTCAAATTCACCCCTCCACTTT	CASSRWGRSNSPLHF